One sample yielded the 30 T cell receptor beta chains listed below, sequenced in a study of blood T cell repertoires in COVID-19. This table comes from immunoSEQ multiplex PCR, and its TCRdb copy is limited to in-frame clones, with some not included. Counted here are about 260,000 clones, more than 75% occurring once; the ten biggest clones make up about 1.6%. Sequenced sample: peripheral blood. The source of these receptors is a middle-aged woman who had recovered from COVID-19.

V is TRBV19 and J is TRBJ2-3; 7 bases agree with TRBD2. J lost 13 bases, V lost 1 base, and 14 bases had no gene match. The germline V gene encodes CDR1 LNHDA and CDR2 SQIVND (reference sequence). The CDR3 is made up of 15 amino acids. The CDR3 sequence is CASSIVHTTSPSEYF. The CDR3 DNA reads as TGTGCCAGTAGTATAGTCCACACGACTAGCCCCTCGGAGTATTTT.

The chain uses TRBV3-1 (or the pseudogene TRBV3-2) and TRBJ1-2, with D perhaps matching TRBD1 (5 bases). V was pared by 6 bases and J by 1 base, with 12 bases between. This CDR3 is built from 14 residues. CDR1 LGHDT and CDR2 YNNKEL come from the germline V gene (reference sequence). Here the CDR3 DNA reads TGTGCCAGCAGTCTCACGGGGGTTAACTATGGCTACACCTTC. The encoded protein is CASSLTGVNYGYTF.

To note about this clone: Other DNA sequences in this sample translate to the same CDR3. This chain uses TRBV9 with TRBJ1-1, with TRBD1 as a possible D gene (5 bases). Germline CDR1 SGDLS, CDR2 YYNGEE. Trimming removed 4 bases at V and 5 bases at J, with 12 bases between. The CDR3 consists of 13 residues. The CDR3 spells CASSPGGRTEAFF. DNA for the CDR3: TGTGCCAGCAGCCCGGGGGGAAGAACTGAAGCTTTCTTT.

This chain joins TRBV6-2 or TRBV6-3 and TRBJ1-5; 7 bases align to TRBD1. Germline CDR1 reads MNHEY; CDR2 reads SVGEGT. With V trimmed by 0 bases and J by 6 bases, 5 bases remained unmatched. The CDR3 totals 15 residues. The CDR3 DNA sequence: TGTGCCAGCAGTTACTCTCAAACAGGGGTTCAGCCCCAGCATTTT. Its protein product is CASSYSQTGVQPQHF.

J is TRBJ2-7 and V is TRBV27; D might be TRBD1 (6 bases). The CDR3 spans 15 residues. Trimming cost V 6 bases and J 2 bases, with 17 bases left between them. CDR1 and CDR2 (germline): MNHEY, SMNVEV (reference sequence). The CDR3 DNA reads as TGTGCCAGCAGACCCTGGGACACCGGCCCCTACGAGCAGTACTTC. It is translated as CASRPWDTGPYEQYF.

The chain joins TRBV6-6 to TRBJ1-1; D gene uncertain. This CDR3 spans 14 amino acids. V gave up 2 bases and J gave up 2 bases, with 9 bases separating them. CDR1 and CDR2 from the germline V gene are MNHNY and SVGAGI (reference sequence). This CDR3 reads CASSYAGVNTEAFF. Written as DNA, the CDR3 is TGTGCCAGCAGTTACGCGGGAGTTAACACTGAAGCTTTCTTT.

This chain links TRBV12-3 or TRBV12-4 with TRBJ1-1; no clear D. The CDR3 is made up of 13 amino acids. The germline V and J ends were trimmed by 2 bases and 1 base, with 5 bases remaining between them. CDR3 residues: CASSLSGNTEAFF. The DNA for the CDR3 is TGTGCCAGCAGTTTAAGCGGGAACACTGAAGCTTTCTTT.

The rearrangement links TRBV29-1 to TRBJ1-4, with D perhaps matching TRBD1 (5 bases). CDR1 SQVTM and CDR2 ANQGSEA come from the germline V gene. Trimming took off 6 bases at V and 7 bases at J, with 12 bases between the two ends. This CDR3 contains 12 residues. The CDR3 sequence: CSVAGGGEKLFF. The DNA of the CDR3 is TGCAGCGTCGCGGGGGGGGGTGAAAAACTGTTTTTT.

The chain joins TRBV5-1 to TRBJ1-2, with no clear D. Germline V gene sequence: CDR1 SGHRS, CDR2 YFSETQ. Between the trimmed V and J ends, which lost 0 bases and 5 bases, there was a span of 17 bases. This CDR3 has 16 residues. This chain's CDR3 is CASSLAVTRIGYGYTF. The CDR3 bases are TGCGCCAGCAGCTTGGCCGTGACGAGGATCGGTTATGGCTACACCTTC.

The chain uses TRBV4-1 and TRBJ2-1, with D tentatively TRBD2 (6 bases). V dropped 4 bases and J dropped 2 bases, with 15 bases sitting between them. Germline assignment: CDR1 MGHRA and CDR2 YSYEKL. The CDR3 has 16 amino acids. The CDR3 coding sequence is TGCGCCAGCAGCCTATTAGCGCGGGGTCCCTACAATGAGCAGTTCTTC. Residues: CASSLLARGPYNEQFF.

V gene TRBV10-2 combines with J gene TRBJ1-1, with D possibly being TRBD1 (6 bases). Trimming cost V 8 bases and J 1 base, with 11 bases left between them. Germline CDR1 WSHSY, CDR2 SAAADI. The CDR3 is made up of 13 amino acids. The DNA for the CDR3 is TGCGCCAGCGGTCGACAGGCGAACACTGAAGCTTTCTTT. Encoded protein: CASGRQANTEAFF.

The rearrangement links TRBV19 to TRBJ1-1, with D perhaps TRBD1 (6 bases). V was shortened by 6 bases and J by 1 base, with 9 bases between the two germline ends. CDR1 LNHDA and CDR2 SQIVND come from the germline V gene (reference sequence). The CDR3 has 13 amino acids. DNA for the CDR3: TGTGCCAGTAGGGAACAGGGGAACACTGAAGCTTTCTTT. This codes for CASREQGNTEAFF.

The chain recombines TRBV19 with TRBJ1-6, with TRBD1 matching 8 bases. The CDR3 runs 17 residues. Trimming removed 4 bases from V and 7 bases from J; junction bases left unmatched: 12. Per germline, CDR1 LNHDA and CDR2 SQIVND (reference sequence). Here the CDR3 DNA reads TGTGCCAGTAGTAATAGCCGTTTCAGGACAGGGAATTCACCCCTCCACTTT. This translates into CASSNSRFRTGNSPLHF. Drawing the rest from reference TRBV19 and TRBJ1-6, the complete variable domain is DGGITQSPKYLFRKEGQNVTLSCEQNLNHDAMYWYRQDPGQGLRLIYYSQIVNDFQKGDIAEGYSVSREKKESFPLTVTSAQKNPTAFYLCASSNSRFRTGNSPLHFGNGTRLTVT.

The chain carries TRBV5-1 and TRBJ2-3; no reliable D call. The CDR3 runs to 13 residues. In germline, CDR1 is SGHRS, CDR2 YFSETQ. Between the trimmed V and J ends, which lost 5 bases and 2 bases, there was a span of 9 bases. Written as DNA, the CDR3 is TGCGCCAGCAGACGCCAGGACACAGATACGCAGTATTTT. Its protein product is CASRRQDTDTQYF.

This clone was seen a single time. This sequence joins TRBV27 and TRBJ2-1; TRBD2 agrees at 11 bases. In germline, CDR1 is MNHEY, CDR2 SMNVEV (reference sequence). V dropped 3 bases and J dropped 7; count of bases not matched to a gene: 5. The CDR3 consists of 15 residues. In DNA, the CDR3 is TGTGCCAGCAGTTTTAGCGGGGGGGCGAGGAATGAGCAGTTCTTC. This gives the protein CASSFSGGARNEQFF.

V usage is TRBV12-3 or TRBV12-4 and J usage is TRBJ2-1, with 8 positions matching TRBD1. With 5 bases clipped from V and 8 bases from J, the junction kept 2 bases outside the gene matches. The CDR3 has 12 amino acids. The CDR3: CASSLRGHEQFF. The CDR3 DNA sequence: TGTGCCAGCAGTCTCAGGGGGCATGAGCAGTTCTTC.

This chain connects TRBV10-2 to TRBJ2-3; 11 bases match TRBD2. Germline V gene sequence: CDR1 WSHSY, CDR2 SAAADI. This CDR3 comprises 15 residues. Trimming cost V 7 bases and J 2 bases; bases outside gene matches: 5. CDR3 nucleotides: TGCGCCAGCATCCCGACTAGCGGGGTCACAGATACGCAGTATTTT. Protein product: CASIPTSGVTDTQYF.

The chain couples TRBV30 to TRBJ2-4, with 12 bases lining up with TRBD1. V shed 1 base, J shed 15 bases, and the junction held 10 bases outside the gene matches. The CDR3 sequence is 14 residues long. Germline CDR1 GTSNPN, CDR2 SVGIG (reference sequence). Here the CDR3 reads CAWSATTGTGGTYF. In nucleotides, the CDR3 is TGTGCCTGGAGTGCTACTACCGGGACAGGGGGCACGTACTTC.

The J gene is TRBJ1-5, the V gene TRBV29-1; 10 nucleotides line up with TRBD1. CDR3 size: 13 residues. Germline assignment: CDR1 SQVTM and CDR2 ANQGSEA. The trim removed 6 bases at V and 2 bases at J, leaving 1 base unmatched. Here the CDR3 DNA reads TGCAGCGTGGGACAGGGGCGCAATCAGCCCCAGCATTTT. This sequence encodes CSVGQGRNQPQHF.

The V gene is TRBV6-5, the J gene TRBJ2-7; TRBD1 might be the D (6 bases). Germline CDR1 and CDR2: MNHEY and SVGAGI. This CDR3 is 12 amino acids long. The V and J ends lost 6 bases and 7 bases respectively, with 13 bases between them. The CDR3 coding sequence is TGTGCCAGCAGAGCCTTCCAGGGGGAGCAGTACTTC. Protein sequence: CASRAFQGEQYF.

J is TRBJ1-2 and V is TRBV9; possible D gene TRBD1, 6 bases. Per the germline V gene, CDR1 is SGDLS and CDR2 is YYNGEE. CDR3 length equals 16 residues. Trimming removed 2 bases from V and 4 bases from J, with 18 bases in between. CDR3 sequence (DNA): TGTGCCAGCAGCGTCTTGGGACACTCCTCTTCCTATGGCTACACCTTC. This translates into CASSVLGHSSSYGYTF.

The chain has TRBV7-2 and TRBJ1-3, with unresolved D. This CDR3 has 12 amino acids. The V end lost 5 bases, the J end lost 3 bases, and 5 bases lay between the germline ends. Per the germline V gene, CDR1 is SGHTA and CDR2 is FQGNSA. DNA of the CDR3: TGTGCCAGCAGCCGGGATGGAAACACCATATATTTT. Amino acids: CASSRDGNTIYF.

V and J are TRBV12-3 or TRBV12-4 and TRBJ2-7, with D perhaps TRBD1 (5 bases). Trimming removed 4 bases from V and 2 bases from J, with 9 bases in between. The CDR3 sequence is 13 residues long. CDR3 DNA: TGTGCCAGCAGTTACCTGACAGCCTACGAGCAGTACTTC. This translates into CASSYLTAYEQYF.

This sequence joins TRBV7-2 and TRBJ1-1; D perhaps matches TRBD1 (6 bases). Germline loops: CDR1 SGHTA, CDR2 FQGNSA. The germline V and J ends were trimmed by 0 bases and 10 bases, with 12 bases remaining between them. The CDR3 loop spans 13 amino acids. The chain's CDR3 is CASSLARGDVAFF. DNA of the CDR3: TGTGCCAGCAGCTTAGCCAGGGGTGACGTAGCTTTCTTT.

This chain links TRBV11-3 with TRBJ2-1, with 7 bases matching TRBD2. J gave up 4 bases and V 1 base, and 7 bases lay outside the gene matches. From germline, CDR1 is SGHNT and CDR2 YENEEA. This CDR3 is 16 amino acids long. The CDR3 reads CASSLGRGEIYNEQFF. The CDR3 coding sequence is TGTGCCAGCAGCTTAGGTCGGGGGGAAATTTACAATGAGCAGTTCTTC.

V and J are TRBV7-3 and TRBJ2-6, with D unresolved. The CDR3 extends over 14 amino acids. Germline V gene data show CDR1 as SGHTA and CDR2 as FQGTGA. V lost 5 bases and J lost 0, with 5 bases in between. The DNA for the CDR3 is TGTGCCAGCAGCCCCTCCTCTGGGGCCAACGTCCTGACTTTC. Its protein product is CASSPSSGANVLTF.

The chain joins TRBV11-2 to TRBJ2-7; TRBD1 matches at 8 bases. Trimming cost V 1 base and J 2 bases; bases outside gene matches: 1. The CDR3 is 14 amino acids. Germline CDR1 and CDR2: SGHAT and FQNNGV. The CDR3 bases are TGTGCCAGCAGCTTAGGGACAGGGCCCTACGAGCAGTACTTC. It encodes CASSLGTGPYEQYF. Full variable domain (missing parts from reference TRBV11-2 and TRBJ2-7): EAGVAQSPRYKIIEKRQSVAFWCNPISGHATLYWYQQILGQGPKLLIQFQNNGVVDDSQLPKDRFSAERLKGVDSTLKIQPAKLEDSAVYLCASSLGTGPYEQYFGPGTRLTVT.

CDR3: CASRQSGGSTEAFF. DNA for the CDR3: TGCGCCAGCAGGCAGAGCGGTGGAAGCACTGAAGCTTTCTTT. The chain recombines TRBV5-1 with TRBJ1-1; D not certain. V dropped 5 bases and J dropped 4 bases, with 15 bases sitting between them. The length of the CDR3 is 14 residues. The germline CDR1 and CDR2 sequences are SGHRS and YFSETQ.

This chain links TRBV12-3 or TRBV12-4 with TRBJ2-3; D possibly corresponds to TRBD2 (6 bases). The CDR3 spans 13 residues. V dropped 11 bases and J dropped 2 bases, with 14 bases sitting between them. This chain's CDR3 is CASSTGDTDTQYF. CDR3 nucleotide sequence: TGTGCCTCCTCAACGGGGGACACAGATACGCAGTATTTT.

The rearrangement uses TRBV10-3 and TRBJ1-6, with D uncertain. Looked up from germline, CDR1 is ENHRY and CDR2 is SYGVKD. The CDR3 covers 12 residues. V was pared by 4 bases and J by 8 bases, with 6 bases between. The DNA of the CDR3 is TGTGCCATCAGTGGAGTTGATTCACCCCTCCACTTT. It specifies CAISGVDSPLHF.